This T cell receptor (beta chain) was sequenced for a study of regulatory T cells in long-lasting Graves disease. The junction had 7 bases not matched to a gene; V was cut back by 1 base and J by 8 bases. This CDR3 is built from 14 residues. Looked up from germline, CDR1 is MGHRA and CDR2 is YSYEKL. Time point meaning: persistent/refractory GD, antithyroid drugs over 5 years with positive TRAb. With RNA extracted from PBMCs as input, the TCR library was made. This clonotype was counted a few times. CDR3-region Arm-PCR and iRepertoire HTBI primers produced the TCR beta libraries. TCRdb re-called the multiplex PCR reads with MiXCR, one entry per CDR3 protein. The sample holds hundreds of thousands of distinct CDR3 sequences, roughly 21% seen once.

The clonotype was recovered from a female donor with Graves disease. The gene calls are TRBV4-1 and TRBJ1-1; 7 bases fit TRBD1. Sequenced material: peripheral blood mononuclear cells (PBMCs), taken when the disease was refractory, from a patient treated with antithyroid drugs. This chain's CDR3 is CASSQAGQALEAFF. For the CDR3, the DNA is TGCGCCAGCAGCCAAGCAGGACAGGCTCTCGAAGCTTTCTTT.